Listed below are T cell receptor beta chains from one sample, sequenced in a study of memory CD4+ T cells and cytomegalovirus serostatus. Sequencing used immunoSEQ multiplex PCR; TCRdb keeps in-frame clones, though not all of them. Here the sample spans tens of thousands of clones, 75% to 90% being singletons. Source material: memory CD4+ T cells from blood. These TCRs come from an adult in good health and CMV-seronegative. Both conserved end residues are trimmed from each CDR3. A D gene is named only where the DNA matches it firmly.

>NA|TRBJ1-1|TRBV4-1
ASSQGGAIRTEAF
>TRBD1|TRBJ2-7|TRBV6-5
ASSYSMTGGYEQY
>NA|TRBJ2-1|TRBV19
ASRGRGYNEQF
>NA|TRBJ2-3|TRBV9
ASSVAGGHKFTDTQY
>NA|TRBJ2-1|TRBV28
ASSSGDGTSYNEQF
>NA|TRBJ2-7|TRBV6-1
ASTRASFESYEQY
>NA|TRBJ1-2|TRBV18
ASSPGETYGYT
>TRBD1|TRBJ1-1|TRBV7-9
ASSLGQGNEAF
>NA|TRBJ1-2|TRBV5-6
ASSLFSLEQNYGYT
>NA|TRBJ2-7|TRBV28
ASSLLSYEQY
>NA|TRBJ2-7|TRBV25-1
ASSDWQAYEQY
>NA|TRBJ2-3|TRBV7-7
ASSLGGTDTQY
>NA|TRBJ1-4|TRBV19
ASSTSVSTTNEKLF
>NA|TRBJ1-1|TRBV4-1
ASSQGNRVNTEAF
>TRBD1|TRBJ2-7|TRBV7-2
ASSLSFDRGYEQY
>TRBD1|TRBJ2-7|TRBV7-8
ASSLALGQGVGEQY
>NA|TRBJ2-7|TRBV5-1
ASSLRAQGSSYEQY
>NA|TRBJ2-2|TRBV5-6
ASSFGLAPGELF
>NA|TRBJ1-5|TRBV18
ASSGGADQPQH
>TRBD2|TRBJ2-1|TRBV7-9
ASSPLGRGGRSYNEQF
>NA|TRBJ1-5|TRBV15
ATSRATGGGQPQH
>NA|TRBJ2-7|TRBV10-1
ASSDRYYEQY
>NA|TRBJ2-5|TRBV5-6
ASMGWGRETQY
>NA|TRBJ1-5|TRBV5-1
ASSLGGDSNQPQH
>TRBD2|TRBJ2-1|TRBV18
ASSPTSGSILEQF
>NA|TRBJ1-5|TRBV7-2
ASSLGPGNQPQH
>NA|TRBJ2-6|TRBV30
AWSPRTLGGSGANVLT
>NA|TRBJ1-4|TRBV10-2
ASSTQGFGEKLF
>TRBD1|TRBJ2-7|TRBV2
ASSEQGESYEQY
>NA|TRBJ1-2|TRBV19
ASSIEDSYGYT
>TRBD2|TRBJ2-1|TRBV5-1
ASSLRAGSSYNEQF
>NA|TRBJ1-5|TRBV6-1
ASGRAGEQPQH
>TRBD2|TRBJ2-7|TRBV11-1
ASTPKVGGFEQY
>NA|TRBJ2-3|TRBV19
ASRDQLNTDTQY
>NA|TRBJ2-6|TRBV14
ASSSLASGANVLT
>TRBD1|TRBJ2-1|TRBV30
ACPGGYRYNEQF
>NA|TRBJ2-2|TRBV5-1
ASSLDRGGPGELF
>TRBD2|TRBJ2-2|TRBV5-1
ASSLVPGTSLSGELF
>NA|TRBJ1-5|TRBV27
ASSLGSNQPQH
>NA|TRBJ2-7|TRBV19
ASSIRAGIYEQY
>NA|TRBJ2-7|TRBV6-4
ASPDRGTGREEYEQY
>NA|TRBJ2-1|TRBV2
ASSPGPAAEQF
>TRBD1|TRBJ1-2|TRBV7-6
ASSLEQGAYGYT
>TRBD2|TRBJ2-1|TRBV7-9
ASSRGGRVEQF
>TRBD1|TRBJ1-1|TRBV18
ASSLTGSLNTEAF
>NA|TRBJ2-1|TRBV29-1
SVDPSQRNYNEQF
>NA|TRBJ1-1|TRBV5-1
ASSLGLGPPGPEAF